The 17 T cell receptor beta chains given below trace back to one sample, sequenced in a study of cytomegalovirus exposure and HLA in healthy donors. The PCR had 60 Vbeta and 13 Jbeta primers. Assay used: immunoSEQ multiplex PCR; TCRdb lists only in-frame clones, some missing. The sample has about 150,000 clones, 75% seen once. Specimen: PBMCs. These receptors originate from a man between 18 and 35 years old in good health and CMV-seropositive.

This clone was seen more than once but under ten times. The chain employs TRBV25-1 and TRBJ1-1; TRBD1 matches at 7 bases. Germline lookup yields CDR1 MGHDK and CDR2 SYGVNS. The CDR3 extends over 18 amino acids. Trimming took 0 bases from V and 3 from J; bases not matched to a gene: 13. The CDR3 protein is CASSEYRARQGAYTEAFF. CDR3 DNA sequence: TGTGCCAGCAGTGAATACCGAGCCCGACAGGGTGCTTACACTGAAGCTTTCTTT.

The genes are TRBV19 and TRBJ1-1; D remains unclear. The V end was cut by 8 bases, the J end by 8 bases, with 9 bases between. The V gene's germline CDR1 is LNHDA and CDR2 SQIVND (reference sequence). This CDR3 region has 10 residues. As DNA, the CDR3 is TGTGCCAGTGGCACGATCGAAGCTTTCTTT. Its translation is CASGTIEAFF.

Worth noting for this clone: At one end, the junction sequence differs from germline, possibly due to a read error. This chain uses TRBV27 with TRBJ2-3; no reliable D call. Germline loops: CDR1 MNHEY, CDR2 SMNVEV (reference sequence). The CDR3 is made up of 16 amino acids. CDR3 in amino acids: CASSVSVVKPTDTQYF. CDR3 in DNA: TGTGCCAGCAGTGTATCCGTCGTTAAGCCGACAGATACGCAGTATTTT.

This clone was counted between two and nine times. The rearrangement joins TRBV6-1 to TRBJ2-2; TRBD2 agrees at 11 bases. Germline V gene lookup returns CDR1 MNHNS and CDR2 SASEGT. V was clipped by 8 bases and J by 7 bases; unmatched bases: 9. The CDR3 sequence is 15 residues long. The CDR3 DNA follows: TGTGCCAGCTGTAGCGGGAGGGCCGGTGGCGGGGAGCTGTTTTTT. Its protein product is CASCSGRAGGGELFF.

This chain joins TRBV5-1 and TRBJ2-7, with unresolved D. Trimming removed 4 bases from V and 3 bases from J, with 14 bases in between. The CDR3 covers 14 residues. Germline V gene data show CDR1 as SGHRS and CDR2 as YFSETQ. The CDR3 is CASSPLRQNYEQYF. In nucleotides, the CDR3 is TGCGCCAGCAGCCCCTTGCGGCAAAACTACGAGCAGTACTTC.

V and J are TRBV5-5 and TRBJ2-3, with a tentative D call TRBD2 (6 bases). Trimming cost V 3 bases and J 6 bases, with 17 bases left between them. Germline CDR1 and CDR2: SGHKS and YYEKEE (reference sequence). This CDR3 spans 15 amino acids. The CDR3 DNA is TGTGCCAGCAGCTCACTCCCCGGCGGGACGGATACGCAGTATTTT. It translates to CASSSLPGGTDTQYF.

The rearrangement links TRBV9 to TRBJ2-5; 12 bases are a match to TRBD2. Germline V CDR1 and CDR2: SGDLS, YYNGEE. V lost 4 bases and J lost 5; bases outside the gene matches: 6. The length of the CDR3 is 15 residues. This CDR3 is CASSTTSGRSETQYF. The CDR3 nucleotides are TGTGCCAGCAGCACGACTAGCGGGAGAAGTGAGACCCAGTACTTC.

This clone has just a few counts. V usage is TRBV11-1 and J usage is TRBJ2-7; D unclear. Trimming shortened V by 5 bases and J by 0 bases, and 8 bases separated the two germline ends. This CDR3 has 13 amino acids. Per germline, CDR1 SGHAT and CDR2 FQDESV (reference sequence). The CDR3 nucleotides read TGTGCCAGCAGCGTCAGGCCCTCCTACGAGCAGTACTTC. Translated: CASSVRPSYEQYF.

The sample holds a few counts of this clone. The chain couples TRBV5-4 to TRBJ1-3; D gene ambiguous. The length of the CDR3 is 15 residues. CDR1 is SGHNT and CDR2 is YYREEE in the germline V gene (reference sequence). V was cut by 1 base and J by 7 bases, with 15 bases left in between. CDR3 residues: CASSLWADRRNTIYF. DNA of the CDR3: TGTGCCAGCAGCTTGTGGGCAGATCGTCGGAACACCATATATTTT.

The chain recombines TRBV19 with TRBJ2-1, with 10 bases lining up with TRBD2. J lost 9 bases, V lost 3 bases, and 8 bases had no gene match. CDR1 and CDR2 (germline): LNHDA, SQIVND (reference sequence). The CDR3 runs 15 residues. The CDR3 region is CASSIVAGGRSEQFF. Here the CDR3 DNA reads TGTGCCAGTAGTATCGTAGCGGGAGGAAGGAGTGAGCAGTTCTTC.

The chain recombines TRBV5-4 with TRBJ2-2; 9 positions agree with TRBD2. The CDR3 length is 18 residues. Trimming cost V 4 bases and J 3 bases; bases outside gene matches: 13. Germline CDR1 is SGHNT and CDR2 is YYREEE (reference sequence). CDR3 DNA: TGTGCCAGCAGCCTAAATCTAATAGCGGGAGTAGACACCGGGGAGCTGTTTTTT. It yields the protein CASSLNLIAGVDTGELFF. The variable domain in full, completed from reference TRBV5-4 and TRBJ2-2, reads ETGVTQSPTHLIKTRGQQVTLRCSSQSGHNTVSWYQQALGQGPQFIFQYYREEENGRGNFPPRFSGLQFPNYSSELNVNALELDDSALYLCASSLNLIAGVDTGELFFGEGSRLTVL.

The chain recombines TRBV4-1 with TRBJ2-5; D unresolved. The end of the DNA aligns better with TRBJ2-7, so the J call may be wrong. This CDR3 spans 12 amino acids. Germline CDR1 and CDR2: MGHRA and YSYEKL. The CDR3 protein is CASSQDMGEQYF. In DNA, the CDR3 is TGCGCCAGCAGCCAAGATATGGGCGAGCAGTACTTC.

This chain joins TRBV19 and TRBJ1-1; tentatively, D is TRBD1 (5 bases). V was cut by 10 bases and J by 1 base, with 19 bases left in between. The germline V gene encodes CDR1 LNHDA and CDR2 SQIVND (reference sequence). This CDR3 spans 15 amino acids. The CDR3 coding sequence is TGTGCCACCAAGTCTTCGGCCAGGGAGAACACTGAAGCTTTCTTT. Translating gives CATKSSARENTEAFF.

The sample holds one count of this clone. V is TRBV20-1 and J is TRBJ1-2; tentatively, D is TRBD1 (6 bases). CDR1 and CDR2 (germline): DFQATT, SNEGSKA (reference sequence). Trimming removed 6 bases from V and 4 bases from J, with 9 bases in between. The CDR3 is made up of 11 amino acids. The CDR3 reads CSAQTGYGYTF. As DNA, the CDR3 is TGCAGTGCCCAGACAGGCTATGGCTACACCTTC.

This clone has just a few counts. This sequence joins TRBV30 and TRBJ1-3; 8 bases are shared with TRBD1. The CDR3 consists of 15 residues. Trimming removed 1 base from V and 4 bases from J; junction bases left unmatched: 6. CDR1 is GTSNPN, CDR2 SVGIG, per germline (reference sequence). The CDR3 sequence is CAWSGQGMKGNTIYF. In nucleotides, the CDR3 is TGTGCCTGGAGTGGACAGGGGATGAAAGGAAACACCATATATTTT.

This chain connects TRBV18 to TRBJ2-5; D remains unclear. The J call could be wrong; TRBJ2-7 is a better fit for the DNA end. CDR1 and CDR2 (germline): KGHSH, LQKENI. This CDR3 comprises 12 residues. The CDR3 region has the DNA TGTGCCAGCTCCATCCACCCCTACGAGCAGTACTTC. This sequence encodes CASSIHPYEQYF.

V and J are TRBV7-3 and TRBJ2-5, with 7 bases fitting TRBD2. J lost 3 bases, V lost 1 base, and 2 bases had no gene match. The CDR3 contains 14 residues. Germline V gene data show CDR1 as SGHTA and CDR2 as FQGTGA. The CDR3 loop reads CASSLMGGEETQYF. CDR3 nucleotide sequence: TGTGCCAGCAGCTTAATGGGGGGGGAAGAGACCCAGTACTTC.